This paragraph covers one T cell receptor (beta chain) sequence. This clone was observed at least ten times. Its antigen specificity is not known. Base qualities are not provided; no much larger clone lies one nucleotide away. The sample originates from a study of glioma-infiltrating T cells after dendritic cell vaccination (dated by TCRdb to about 2016). Turning to the overall study: A cohort of about 15 glioblastoma patients from Phase I and II dendritic cell vaccination trials was included, of whom 9 were newly diagnosed and 6 had recurrent disease. To make the vaccine, monocyte-derived dendritic cells were cultured for 6 to 8 days with IL-4 and GM-CSF and then pulsed overnight with autologous tumor lysate. Patients received three intradermal dendritic cell vaccine injections at biweekly intervals in the arm below the axilla. In glioblastoma patients vaccinated with dendritic cells, deep sequencing of TCR beta CDR3 regions served to measure the amount of tumor-infiltrating lymphocytes and to compare repertoires between tumor and blood. Survival after dendritic cell vaccination was correlated with TCR sequencing metrics, such as TIL content and the overlap between tumor and blood repertoires. Between about 2003 and 2012, patients were given autologous tumor lysate-pulsed dendritic cell vaccination.

Paper-wide results and their limitations: The cohort was small and heterogeneous, only a few patients had full blood and tumor sets, and even fewer had initial-recurrent tumor pairs. After dendritic cell vaccination, a higher estimated pretreatment TIL content predicted longer time to progression and longer overall survival. The TCR overlap response model with three groups was called speculative and said to need prospective validation. No direct relationship between TCR clonality and survival was found, suggesting a diverse polyclonal response may matter.

The CDR3, from cysteine to phenylalanine, totals 16 residues. CDR3 DNA is the only sequence kept; it has 48 bases, read in frame from the first base. Trimming takes 2 bases from V and 5 bases from J, and the germline ends sit 16 bases apart. CDR1 MGHDK and CDR2 SYGVNS are derived from the germline V gene. Patients were selected on the basis of adequate residual fresh-frozen tumor tissue and more than two years of available survival data. Molecular status otherwise varied across the glioblastoma patients, but none of them carried an isocitrate dehydrogenase mutation. PBMC were collected before vaccination, two weeks after the third vaccination, and at tumor progression if progression occurred. The Qiagen DNeasy Blood extraction Kit was used for extraction of genomic DNA. Using the immunoSEQ assay, TCRB CDR3 regions were amplified from 2 micrograms of genomic DNA, or from all available DNA when less than that was on hand. The multiplex PCR employed 60 forward primers targeting TCR V beta segments and 13 reverse primers targeting J beta segments. Synthetic control templates were spiked into each sample at limiting dilution to estimate reads per starting template. Reads of 87 bp were generated by sequencing on the Illumina HiSeq System. The paper's processing steps were these. PCR and sequencing errors were removed by a nearest neighbor algorithm that merged closely related sequences. TCR overlap was defined as the percentage of unique tumor TCR beta sequences that were also present in the same patient's peripheral blood. The clones in this table, taken by TCRdb from immuneACCESS, are in-frame only. Not every clone is retained; where verified, under half of the shortfall comes from an unresolved V gene, and the cause of the rest is unknown. V, J and clone size are taken as reported in that table, and D and trimming were inferred from the DNA itself. The sample table lists about 90,000 clones, around 85% of them with a count of one. In total, the top ten clones hold 2.5% to 3.5% of the sample.

The sequence was obtained from a human donor with glioblastoma. The V gene is TRBV25-1 and the J gene is TRBJ2-1; TRBD1 is a weak D gene call, 6 bases matching. The sequencing used blood, collected before dendritic cell vaccination. The CDR3 reads CASSEHWDKVHNEQFF. The DNA is as follows: TGTGCCAGCAGTGAACACTGGGACAAGGTACACAATGAGCAGTTCTTC.